The clone carrying this TCR beta chain was recorded at least ten times. This record comes from a study of Graves' ophthalmopathy and Graves' hyperthyroidism. Amplification of the TCR beta CDR3 regions used RNA transcripts (as template). RT-PCR was first run with HTBI primers, then multiplex PCR in a second round. TCRdb analysed the multiplex PCR reads with MiXCR anew, one entry per CDR3 protein. The sample holds 620,000 or so distinct CDR3 sequences, 22% seen once. V lost 2 bases to trimming and J lost 6 bases, with 5 bases between them. Germline V gives CDR1 MDHEN, CDR2 SYDVKM. CDR3 length: 11 residues.

The J gene is TRBJ2-7, the V gene TRBV28, with D perhaps given as TRBD1 or TRBD2 (5 bases each). The TCR comes from a woman under 30 with stable Graves' hyperthyroidism. Some clones in this sample may be carry-over from other donors' samples. Sequences were obtained from peripheral blood. The CDR3, as DNA: TGTGCCAGCAGTTTAGGGACCGAGCAGTACTTC. Its translation is CASSLGTEQYF.